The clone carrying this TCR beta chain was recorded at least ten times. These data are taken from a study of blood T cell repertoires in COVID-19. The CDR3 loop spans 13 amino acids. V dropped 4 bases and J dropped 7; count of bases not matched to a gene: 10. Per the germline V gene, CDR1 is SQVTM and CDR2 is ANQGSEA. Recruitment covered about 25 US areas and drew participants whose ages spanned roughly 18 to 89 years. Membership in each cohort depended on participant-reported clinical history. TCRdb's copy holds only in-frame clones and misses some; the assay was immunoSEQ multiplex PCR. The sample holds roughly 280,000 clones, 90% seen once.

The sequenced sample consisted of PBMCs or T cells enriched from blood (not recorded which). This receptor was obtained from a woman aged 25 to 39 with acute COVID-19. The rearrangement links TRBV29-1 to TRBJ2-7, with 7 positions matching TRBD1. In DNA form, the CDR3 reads TGCAGCGTTGGCGGACAGGACGGTAGGGAGCAGTACTTC. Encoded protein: CSVGGQDGREQYF.